This TCR beta chain was documented in a study of spatial heterogeneity in lung cancer. Study information: Raw reads showed each unique TCR and UMI combination turning up more than ten times on average.

TCRdb re-called the 5' RACE reads with MiXCR, one entry per CDR3 protein. Of approximately 5,200 distinct CDR3 sequences in the sample, roughly 2.9% were seen once. Time point defined: sample taken at primary tumor resection. The CDR3 contains 15 residues. Germline CDR1 reads DFQATT; CDR2 reads SNEGSKA (reference sequence). The ends lost 0 bases at V and 2 bases at J; junction bases unmatched: 6. Here the sequenced sample was normal lung tissue next to the tumor, taken at surgery. The receptor was derived from a male donor with early-stage non-small cell lung cancer. The chain links TRBV20-1 to TRBJ2-7; 8 bases match TRBD1. CDR3 DNA: TGCAGTGCTAGAGATTCCCAGGGGGCGGCCTACGAGCAGTACTTC. It translates to CSARDSQGAAYEQYF.